This passage covers 21 T cell receptor beta chains from one sample sequenced in a study of T cells in Graves' hyperthyroidism and ophthalmopathy. Amplification yielded TCR beta CDR3 regions, with RNA transcripts as the source. The TCR CDR3 was amplified in a first-round RT-PCR using the HTBI primer set. TCRdb processed the multiplex PCR reads anew with MiXCR; each CDR3 protein has one entry. This table holds about 560,000 distinct CDR3 sequences, 12% to 15% found once. Sequenced: blood. The receptors here all came from a woman aged 40-49 years with Graves' hyperthyroidism.

This rearrangement joins TRBV7-3 to TRBJ2-1; 12 positions agree with TRBD2. V dropped 3 bases and J dropped 8; count of bases not matched to a gene: 5. Germline CDR1 is SGHTA and CDR2 is FQGTGA. The CDR3 extends over 15 amino acids. CDR3 nucleotides: TGTGCCAGCAGCTTGAGACTAGCGGGAGTGCATGAGCAGTTCTTC. Translation gives CASSLRLAGVHEQFF.

Ten or more counts support this clonotype. The chain is built from TRBV29-1 and TRBJ2-7; possible D gene TRBD2, 5 bases. The germline V gene has CDR1 SQVTM and CDR2 ANQGSEA. This CDR3 has 12 residues. Trimming took off 6 bases at V and 3 bases at J, with 12 bases between the two ends. This CDR3 is CSVGKLGYEQYF. In DNA, the CDR3 is TGCAGCGTGGGGAAACTAGGCTACGAGCAGTACTTC.

The chain joins TRBV19 to TRBJ2-1, with 11 bases fitting TRBD1. The ends lost 7 bases at V and 7 bases at J; junction bases unmatched: 9. Germline-derived CDR1 and CDR2 are LNHDA and SQIVND (reference sequence). The CDR3 runs 15 residues. The CDR3 loop reads CASNGRDRGVNEQFF. DNA for the CDR3: TGTGCCAGTAATGGGCGGGACAGGGGGGTTAATGAGCAGTTCTTC.

This clonotype was seen at least ten times. The gene calls are TRBV27 and TRBJ2-1; TRBD2 aligns across 7 bases. This CDR3 is 16 amino acids long. Germline V gives CDR1 MNHEY, CDR2 SMNVEV (reference sequence). V shed 3 bases and J 4 bases; nucleotides not matched to a gene: 9. In DNA form, the CDR3 reads TGTGCCAGCAGTTTCTTATGGGGGGAGGGGTACAATGAGCAGTTCTTC. Translated, it gives CASSFLWGEGYNEQFF.

Comments on this clonotype: This could be a read error, since a much larger clone is one nucleotide away. The V and J genes are TRBV20-1 and TRBJ2-4, with 7 positions matching TRBD1. CDR1 DFQATT and CDR2 SNEGSKA come from the germline V gene (reference sequence). This CDR3 has 14 amino acids. V lost 3 bases, J lost 6 bases, and 8 bases stayed unmatched. The CDR3 DNA reads TGCAGTGCTAGTGGACAGGTTAACTTAAACATTCAGTACTTC. Translating gives CSASGQVNLNIQYF.

This clonotype was detected only a few times. The gene calls are TRBV5-1 and TRBJ1-4; TRBD1 is a possible D gene (5 bases). Trimming pared 4 bases from V and 8 bases from J, leaving 15 bases between. Germline CDR1 and CDR2: SGHRS and YFSETQ. The CDR3 has 14 amino acids. The CDR3 DNA follows: TGCGCCAGCAGCCCTGACAGCGTCGAGGAAAAACTGTTTTTT. Amino acid sequence: CASSPDSVEEKLFF.

The chain combines TRBV30 with TRBJ2-7; 7 bases are shared with TRBD2. Germline V gene lookup returns CDR1 GTSNPN and CDR2 SVGIG (reference sequence). The CDR3 contains 17 residues. The V segment lost 0 bases and the J segment 5 bases; nucleotides outside the gene matches: 16. The CDR3 loop is CAWSVPASGSSYNEQYF. CDR3 nucleotides: TGTGCCTGGAGTGTACCGGCTAGCGGAAGCTCCTACAACGAGCAGTACTTC.

This clonotype was counted between two and nine times. The chain carries TRBV19 and TRBJ2-3, with 10 bases that match TRBD2. The ends lost 5 bases at V and 6 bases at J; junction bases unmatched: 11. The germline V gene encodes CDR1 LNHDA and CDR2 SQIVND (reference sequence). This CDR3 comprises 16 residues. The CDR3 DNA sequence: TGTGCCAGTAGTTCAACTAGCGGGATAATTTCGGATACGCAGTATTTT. Protein sequence: CASSSTSGIISDTQYF.

This clonotype was counted many times. The rearrangement links TRBV18 to TRBJ1-2; 8 bases are a match to TRBD1. V was clipped by 3 bases and J by 4 bases; unmatched bases: 13. Germline lookup yields CDR1 KGHSH and CDR2 LQKENI. There are 17 residues in the CDR3. The CDR3 reads CASSPNQGATIGYGYTF. The DNA of the CDR3 is TGTGCCAGCTCACCTAATCAGGGGGCGACGATTGGCTATGGCTACACCTTC.

This clonotype was counted at least ten times. The chain combines TRBV18 with TRBJ2-1, with D possibly TRBD2 on 5 matching bases. Germline-derived CDR1 and CDR2 are KGHSH and LQKENI. The CDR3 has 14 residues. Trimming left V 2 bases short and J 6 bases short, with 11 bases between. The CDR3 here is CASSPKGRGNEQFF. DNA for the CDR3: TGTGCCAGCTCACCAAAAGGCCGGGGCAATGAGCAGTTCTTC.

This clonotype was detected only a few times. The CDR3 loop is CASSPRTFGDTQYF. CDR3 sequence (DNA): TGTGCCAGCTCACCACGAACCTTCGGGGACACGCAGTATTTT. This chain uses TRBV18 with TRBJ2-3; D possibly matches TRBD1 or TRBD2 (5 bases each). Per germline, CDR1 KGHSH and CDR2 LQKENI. Trimming shortened V by 1 base and J by 9 bases, and 14 bases separated the two germline ends. This CDR3 comprises 14 residues.

The rearrangement joins TRBV2 to TRBJ2-1; TRBD2 matches 10 bases. Germline V gives CDR1 SNHLY, CDR2 FYNNEI. This CDR3 has 16 amino acids. Trimming at V came to 0 bases and at J to 10 bases, leaving 9 bases not matched to a gene. In DNA, the CDR3 is TGTGCCAGCAGTGAAGCCGACCTAGCGGGAGTGGCGGAGCAGTTCTTC. Translating gives CASSEADLAGVAEQFF.

The chain recombines TRBV28 with TRBJ2-7, with 7 bases matching TRBD2. Germline V gene sequence: CDR1 MDHEN, CDR2 SYDVKM. This CDR3 has 16 residues. V lost 5 bases to trimming and J lost 5 bases; unmatched junction nucleotides: 15. The CDR3 protein is CASSLPSGGSVNEQYF. The CDR3, as DNA: TGTGCCAGCAGTCTGCCGAGTGGCGGGAGCGTCAACGAGCAGTACTTC.

This clonotype was detected once. The chain has TRBV11-3 and TRBJ2-2; the D gene is possibly TRBD1 (5 bases). V was cut by 5 bases and J by 5 bases, with 15 bases left in between. The CDR3 sequence is 15 residues long. The V gene's germline CDR1 is SGHNT and CDR2 YENEEA. The CDR3 spells CASSPLVGRTGELFF. The CDR3 DNA follows: TGTGCCAGCAGCCCCCTGGTGGGGCGGACCGGGGAGCTGTTTTTT.

The J gene is TRBJ2-3, the V gene TRBV19; D unresolved. Germline CDR1 and CDR2: LNHDA and SQIVND (reference sequence). The CDR3 sequence is 13 residues long. The V end lost 4 bases, the J end lost 4 bases, and 9 bases lay between the germline ends. The CDR3 DNA follows: TGTGCCAGTAGTAGTTTACGGGCAGATACGCAGTATTTT. Translating gives CASSSLRADTQYF. Drawing the rest from reference TRBV19 and TRBJ2-3, the complete variable domain is DGGITQSPKYLFRKEGQNVTLSCEQNLNHDAMYWYRQDPGQGLRLIYYSQIVNDFQKGDIAEGYSVSREKKESFPLTVTSAQKNPTAFYLCASSSLRADTQYFGPGTRLTVL.

The chain employs TRBV6-1 and TRBJ2-2; 12 bases are a match to TRBD2. Germline trimming cut 7 bases from V and 3 bases from J; bases unmatched to any gene: 9. The CDR3 totals 17 residues. Germline loops: CDR1 MNHNS, CDR2 SASEGT. DNA for the CDR3: TGTGCCAGCACCCCGCTAGCGGGAGGGGCCTACACCGGGGAGCTGTTTTTT. As protein: CASTPLAGGAYTGELFF.

The chain recombines TRBV6-4 with TRBJ2-1; the D is unclear. V shed 8 bases and J shed 6 bases, with 8 bases lying between them. This CDR3 has 11 residues. The germline V gene has CDR1 MRHNA and CDR2 SNTAGT. DNA for the CDR3: TGTGCCAGCGGAACAGCCAATGAGCAGTTCTTC. It specifies CASGTANEQFF.

The sample holds many counts of this clonotype. The V gene is TRBV6-1, the J gene TRBJ2-1; tentative D call: TRBD2 (6 bases). This CDR3 has 16 amino acids. Germline loops: CDR1 MNHNS, CDR2 SASEGT. V gave up 0 bases and J gave up 4 bases, with 13 bases separating them. CDR3 sequence (DNA): TGTGCCAGCAGTGAAGCGCTGATGGGGGGATACAATGAGCAGTTCTTC. This gives the protein CASSEALMGGYNEQFF.

The rearrangement joins TRBV28 to TRBJ2-7, with D tentatively TRBD1 (5 bases). V gave up 5 bases and J gave up 5 bases, with 19 bases separating them. This CDR3 contains 15 residues. Germline loops: CDR1 MDHEN, CDR2 SYDVKM. CDR3 DNA: TGTGCCAGCAGTACTTGGTGGGCAGGGAATCACGAGCAGTACTTC. Translated: CASSTWWAGNHEQYF. Supplemented by reference TRBV28 and TRBJ2-7, the full variable domain reads DVKVTQSSRYLVKRTGEKVFLECVQDMDHENMFWYRQDPGLGLRLIYFSYDVKMKEKGDIPEGYSVSREKKERFSLILESASTNQTSMYLCASSTWWAGNHEQYFGPGTRLTVT.

This clonotype was observed a few times. The gene calls are TRBV4-1 and TRBJ2-1; 12 nucleotides align to TRBD1. Germline loops: CDR1 MGHRA, CDR2 YSYEKL. V lost 2 bases and J lost 8; bases outside the gene matches: 7. The length of the CDR3 is 16 residues. This chain's CDR3 is CASSQLGTGGWDEQFF. The CDR3 bases are TGCGCCAGCAGCCAACTTGGGACAGGGGGCTGGGATGAGCAGTTCTTC.

The count of this clonotype is one. Its ends do not fully match the called genes, so a read error is possible. The J gene is TRBJ1-6, the V gene TRBV5-1; D not certain. The germline gives CDR1 SGHRS, CDR2 YFSETQ. The CDR3 covers 15 residues. CDR3 sequence: CASSGEGGDNSPPHF. Here the CDR3 DNA reads TGCGCCAGCAGCGGGGAGGGAGGAGATAATTCACCCCCCCACTTT.